This entry features one T cell receptor (beta chain) sequence. This specimen belongs to a study of blood T cell repertoires in COVID-19. At the level of the study: Sites across the United States, Italy and Spain contributed samples from acute and convalescent COVID-19. PBMCs, B-cell-depleted T cells, or T cells provided the cDNA or gDNA that made up the material.

The CDR3 length is 13 residues. Germline CDR1 WNHNN, CDR2 SYGVQD (reference sequence). J lost 1 base, V lost 6 bases, and 2 bases had no gene match. Authors' data handling: Cell counts per sample came from amplifying reference gene primers. Here immunoSEQ multiplex PCR was the method, and the copy in TCRdb shows in-frame clones only, minus some. V and J calls and clone size come straight from that table; D and trimming were deduced from the DNA. The sample has approximately 70,000 clones, 91% seen once. The V gene is TRBV10-1, the J gene TRBJ2-7; 8 bases match TRBD1. Material for sequencing was peripheral blood. This receptor was identified in a human donor with active COVID-19. The donor label of this sample is uncertain. As DNA, the CDR3 is TGCGCCAGCAGGAGGGACAGGTCCTACGAGCAGTACTTC. Amino acids: CASRRDRSYEQYF.